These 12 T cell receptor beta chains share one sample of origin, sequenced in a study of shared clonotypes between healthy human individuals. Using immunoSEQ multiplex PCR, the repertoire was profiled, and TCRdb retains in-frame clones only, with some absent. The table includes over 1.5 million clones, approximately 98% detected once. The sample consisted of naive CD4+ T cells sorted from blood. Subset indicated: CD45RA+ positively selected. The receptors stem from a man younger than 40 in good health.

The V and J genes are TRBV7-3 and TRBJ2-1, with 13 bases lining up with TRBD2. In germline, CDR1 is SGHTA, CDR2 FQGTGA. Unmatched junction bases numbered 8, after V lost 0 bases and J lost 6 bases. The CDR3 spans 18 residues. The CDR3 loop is CASSLTPGLAGRANEQFF. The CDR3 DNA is TGTGCCAGCAGCTTAACCCCGGGACTAGCGGGACGGGCCAATGAGCAGTTCTTC. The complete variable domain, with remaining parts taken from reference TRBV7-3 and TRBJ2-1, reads GAGVSQTPSNKVTEKGKYVELRCDPISGHTALYWYRQSLGQGPEFLIYFQGTGAADDSGLPNDRFFAVRPEGSVSTLKIQRTERGDSAVYLCASSLTPGLAGRANEQFFGPGTRLTVL.

The CDR3 DNA reads TGTGCCAGAAGCTTAGCGCGACTAGCGGGTGCCCCAAGGGGGAATGAGCAGTTCTTC. Translation: CARSLARLAGAPRGNEQFF. The gene calls are TRBV7-5 and TRBJ2-1; TRBD2 reflects the table's D call only, with no check against the DNA. TRBV7-5 is designated a pseudogene. The CDR3 is 19 residues long.

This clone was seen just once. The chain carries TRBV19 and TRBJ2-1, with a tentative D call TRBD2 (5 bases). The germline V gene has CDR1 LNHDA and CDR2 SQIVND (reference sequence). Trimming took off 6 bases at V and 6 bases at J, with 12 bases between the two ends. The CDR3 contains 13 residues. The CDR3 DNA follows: TGTGCCAGTAGGGGAGTGGGCGGCAATGAGCAGTTCTTC. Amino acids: CASRGVGGNEQFF.

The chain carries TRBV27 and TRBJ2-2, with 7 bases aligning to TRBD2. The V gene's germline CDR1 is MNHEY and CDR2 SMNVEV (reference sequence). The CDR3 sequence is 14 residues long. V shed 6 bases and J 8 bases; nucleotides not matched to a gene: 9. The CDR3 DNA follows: TGTGCCAGCAGCCTTGGGACTAAGGCAGGGGAGCTGTTTTTT. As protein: CASSLGTKAGELFF.

Written as DNA, the CDR3 is TGTGCCAGCATCCCACTGGGCAGGGGTTACTACGAGCAGTACTTC. Translating gives CASIPLGRGYYEQYF. The chain couples TRBV27 to TRBJ2-7; tentative D call: TRBD1 (6 bases). CDR1 and CDR2 (germline): MNHEY, SMNVEV (reference sequence). V gave up 7 bases and J gave up 3 bases, with 19 bases separating them. This CDR3 has 15 residues.

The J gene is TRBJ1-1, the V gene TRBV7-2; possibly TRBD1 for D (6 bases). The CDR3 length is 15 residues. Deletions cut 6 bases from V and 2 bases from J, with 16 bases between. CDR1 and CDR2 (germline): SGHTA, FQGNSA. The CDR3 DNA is TGTGCCAGCAGTGGCCTGGGGGCTTTAAACACTGAAGCTTTCTTT. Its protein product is CASSGLGALNTEAFF.

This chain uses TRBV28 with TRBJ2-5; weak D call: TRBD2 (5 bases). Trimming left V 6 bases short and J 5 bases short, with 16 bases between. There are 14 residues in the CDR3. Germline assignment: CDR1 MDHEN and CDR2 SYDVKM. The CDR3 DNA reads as TGTGCCAGCAGCTGGGGAGCTGGGGTGGAGACCCAGTACTTC. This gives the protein CASSWGAGVETQYF.

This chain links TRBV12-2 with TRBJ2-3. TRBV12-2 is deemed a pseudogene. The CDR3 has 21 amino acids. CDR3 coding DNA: TGTGCAAGTCGCTTAGCGGTCGTGTTAGTTTTGTTTGTTTTGTTGCTGGGTACGCAGTATTTT. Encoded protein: CASRLAVVLVLFVLLLGTQYF.

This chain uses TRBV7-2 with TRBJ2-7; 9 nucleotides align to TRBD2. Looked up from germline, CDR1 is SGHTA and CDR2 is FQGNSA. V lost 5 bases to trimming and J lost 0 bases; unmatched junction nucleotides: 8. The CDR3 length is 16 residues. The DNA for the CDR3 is TGTGCCAGCAGCCCCTCGTTAGCGGGGGTCTCCTACGAGCAGTACTTC. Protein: CASSPSLAGVSYEQYF.

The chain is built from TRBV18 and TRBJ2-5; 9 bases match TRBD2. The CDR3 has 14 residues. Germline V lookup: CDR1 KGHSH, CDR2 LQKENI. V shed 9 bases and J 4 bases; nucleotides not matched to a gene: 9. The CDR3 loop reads CASSGSGRRETQYF. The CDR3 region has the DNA TGTGCCAGTTCGGGGAGCGGGAGGAGAGAGACCCAGTACTTC.

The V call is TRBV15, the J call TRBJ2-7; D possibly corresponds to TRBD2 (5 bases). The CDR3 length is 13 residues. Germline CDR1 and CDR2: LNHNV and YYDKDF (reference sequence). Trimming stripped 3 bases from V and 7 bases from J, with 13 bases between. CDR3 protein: CATSRERTWEQYF. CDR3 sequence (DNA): TGTGCCACCAGCAGGGAGCGGACCTGGGAGCAGTACTTC.

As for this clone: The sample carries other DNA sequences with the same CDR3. The CDR3, as DNA: TGTGCCAGCAGCGTAGGTAGCGCTAGCTCCTACGAGCAGTACTTC. This encodes CASSVGSASSYEQYF. V usage is TRBV9 and J usage is TRBJ2-7; TRBD2 might be the D (5 bases). Per the germline V gene, CDR1 is SGDLS and CDR2 is YYNGEE. CDR3 length: 15 residues. V was shortened by 0 bases and J by 0 bases, with 10 bases between the two germline ends.